This T cell receptor beta chain originates from a study of shared clonotypes between healthy human individuals. Clones were read by immunoSEQ multiplex PCR, and TCRdb kept only the in-frame ones, dropping some. Of about 2.2 million clones detected, approximately 92% appear once; the ten largest clones hold about 1.7%. Overall study findings and caveats: Estimated clonotype richness was generally higher in naive than memory subsets. The authors sampled blood alone, and tissue repertoires likely differ.

The V gene end was trimmed by 7 bases and the J gene end by 4 bases; junction bases not matched to a gene: 9. The CDR3 is made up of 14 amino acids. Germline assignment: CDR1 MDHEN and CDR2 SYDVKM. The naive CD8 subset, CD45RO-negative cells positively selected for CCR7, excluded terminally differentiated effector memory CD45RA+ cells. Details on this clone: What it recognizes is unknown.

The chain carries TRBV28 and TRBJ2-7; TRBD2 matches 8 bases. The clonotype originates from a young man in good health. Some clones in this sample may be carry-over from other donors' samples. Sequencing was performed on naive CD8+ T cells from PBMCs. Written as DNA, the CDR3 is TGTGCCAGCACCTCCCCGGGACTAGATTACGAGCAGTACTTC. This codes for CASTSPGLDYEQYF.